A selection of T cell receptor beta chains follows, all from one sample in a study of blood T cell repertoires in COVID-19. Only in-frame clones appear in the TCRdb table, and some are missing; sequencing was by immunoSEQ multiplex PCR. In the table there are roughly 260,000 clones, almost 90% of which are singletons. Material for sequencing was peripheral blood. The receptors were sampled from a woman aged 25-40 years with COVID-19, enrolled during active disease. Both conserved end residues are part of each CDR3. Each record gives: J gene, D gene, V gene, clone size, CDR3 DNA, CDR3 protein. D genes are given only for firm matches. Not every row has a clone size; where given, it reads once, few, many or a size class.

>TRBJ2-7|.|TRBV4-1|once
TGCGCCAGCAGCCAAGAATCACCCTCCCTGGGCAGAGCTTACGAGCAGTACTTC
CASSQESPSLGRAYEQYF
>TRBJ1-5|.|TRBV7-9|.
TGTGCCAGCAGCCCCACGGGGGACGGTCAGCCCCAGCATTTT
CASSPTGDGQPQHF
>TRBJ2-7|TRBD2|TRBV27|.
TGTGCCAGCAAAAGGAGTGGACTAGCGGGAGGGGCGTACGAGCAGTACTTC
CASKRSGLAGGAYEQYF
>TRBJ1-4|.|TRBV20-1|.
TGCAGTGCTATCCTCAATGAAAAACTGTTTTTT
CSAILNEKLFF
>TRBJ2-1|TRBD2|TRBV6-5|.
TGTGCCAGCAGTTACTCGACTAGCGGGAGCTCCAATGAGCAGTTCTTC
CASSYSTSGSSNEQFF
>TRBJ2-7|TRBD2|TRBV10-3|.
TGTGCCATCAGTGTCGTAGCGGGGGAGACATACGAGCAGTACTTC
CAISVVAGETYEQYF
>TRBJ2-3|.|TRBV24-1|.
TGTGCCACCAGCTCCGACAGACAAGGACGCACAGATACGCAGTATTTT
CATSSDRQGRTDTQYF
>TRBJ1-6|TRBD1|TRBV4-1|few
TGCGCCAGCAGCCAGGGTCTACAGGGGGCTTCACCCCTCCACTTT
CASSQGLQGASPLHF
>TRBJ2-5|TRBD1|TRBV5-1|.
TGCGCCAGCAGCAGCCTCCTCTCTGCAGGGGGCGAGACCCAGTACTTC
CASSSLLSAGGETQYF
>TRBJ1-4|.|TRBV4-3|.
TGCGCCAGCAGCCAAGGGCGAGGGAACGAAAAACTGTTTTTT
CASSQGRGNEKLFF
>TRBJ2-3|TRBD1|TRBV24-1|.
TGTGCCACAGGGACAGAGCCTCAAGATACGCAGTATTTT
CATGTEPQDTQYF
>TRBJ2-7|TRBD1|TRBV28|.
TGTGCCAGCAGTTTGACAGGGGGCTGGGACGAGCAGTACTTC
CASSLTGGWDEQYF
>TRBJ1-5|TRBD1|TRBV20-1|.
TGCAGTGCTAGTCCGGGACAGGGGATCCCGCCCCAGCATTTT
CSASPGQGIPPQHF
>TRBJ2-5|TRBD2|TRBV3-1/TRBV3-2|few
TGTGCCAGCAACCTAGCGGGGATCCAAGAGACCCAGTACTTC
CASNLAGIQETQYF
>TRBJ2-5|TRBD1|TRBV10-1|.
TGCGCCAGCAGTACCTCCCAGACAGGGGGGAAAGAGACCCAGTACTTC
CASSTSQTGGKETQYF
>TRBJ2-7|.|TRBV3-1/TRBV3-2|.
TGTGCCAGCAGCCAAGATCGGGGGGCACGTTGGGAGCAGTACTTC
CASSQDRGARWEQYF
>TRBJ2-2|.|TRBV7-6|.
TGTGCCAGCAGCCCAGGGTTGACGAACACCGGGGAGCTGTTTTTT
CASSPGLTNTGELFF
>TRBJ1-4|.|TRBV28|.
TGTGCCAGCACCCCCATGGGAGGGGTTGGAGAAAAACTGTTTTTT
CASTPMGGVGEKLFF
>TRBJ2-5|TRBD1|TRBV15|few
TGTGCCACCAGCATGGACAGGCGGCGGGAGACCCAGTACTTC
CATSMDRRRETQYF
>TRBJ1-5|TRBD1|TRBV27|once
TGTGCCAGCAGTCTAGGGACAGGGGGAAATCAGCCCCAGCATTTT
CASSLGTGGNQPQHF
>TRBJ2-7|.|TRBV9|.
TGTGCCAGCAGCGTAGCGACTTTCTCCTACGAGCAGTACTTC
CASSVATFSYEQYF
>TRBJ1-1|.|TRBV28|few
TGTGCCAGCAGTTTGAGGGCATTGAACACTGAAGCTTTCTTT
CASSLRALNTEAFF
>TRBJ2-2|TRBD2|TRBV10-1|once
TGCGCCAGCAGTCGGCGACTAGCGGGAGTGCGAACCGGGGAGCTGTTTTTT
CASSRRLAGVRTGELFF
>TRBJ2-7|.|TRBV6-5|few
TGTGCCAGCAGTTTAACAGGGGAGGAAACCTACGAGCAGTACTTC
CASSLTGEETYEQYF
>TRBJ1-5|TRBD1|TRBV30|.
TGTGCCTGGCCGCAGACAGGGCGCAATCAGCCCCAGCATTTT
CAWPQTGRNQPQHF
>TRBJ2-1|.|TRBV29-1|.
TGCAGCGTTGAAAGTTTCCCGGGACTCCGAAGCTCCTACAATGAGCAGTTCTTC
CSVESFPGLRSSYNEQFF
>TRBJ2-2|.|TRBV30|.
TGTGCCTGGAGTTTCAGGGACACCGGGGAGCTGTTTTTT
CAWSFRDTGELFF
>TRBJ1-4|.|TRBV25-1|.
TGTGCCAGCAGCACGCAGGAAAAACTGTTTTTT
CASSTQEKLFF
>TRBJ2-7|TRBD1|TRBV27|.
TGTGCCAGCAGTAGTCAGACAGGGGACAACGAGCAGTACTTC
CASSSQTGDNEQYF
>TRBJ1-1|.|TRBV27|once
TGTGCCAGCAGTTTAATAGGCGGAGAAGCTTTCTTT
CASSLIGGEAFF
>TRBJ2-7|TRBD1|TRBV6-5|.
TGTGCCAGCAGAGGGACAGGGAAGAATGGCGAGCAGTACTTC
CASRGTGKNGEQYF
>TRBJ1-1|.|TRBV11-2|.
TGTGCCAGCAGCCGTACATCCTGGGCCCCGAACACTGAAGCTTTCTTT
CASSRTSWAPNTEAFF
>TRBJ2-7|.|TRBV11-2|.
TGTGCCAGCAGTCCTCGACAGGATGGCGCCTACGAGCAGTACTTC
CASSPRQDGAYEQYF
>TRBJ2-5|.|TRBV3-1/TRBV3-2|.
TGTGCCAGCAGCCAGGGGAGGTCCCAAGAGACCCAGTACTTC
CASSQGRSQETQYF
>TRBJ2-5|TRBD2|TRBV4-1|.
TGCGCCAGCAGCCATACACGGGGTGTAGGACTAGCGGGAGGGCCGGGTGAGACCCAGTACTTC
CASSHTRGVGLAGGPGETQYF
>TRBJ1-1|.|TRBV9|.
TGTGCCAGCAGCGCTGGACACGTAAACACTGAAGCTTTCTTT
CASSAGHVNTEAFF
>TRBJ1-5|.|TRBV6-4|.
TGTGCCAGTCGGCGGGCCAGGGGATTTCAGCCCCAGCATTTT
CASRRARGFQPQHF
>TRBJ2-7|.|TRBV10-2|.
TGCGCCAGCAGTGAGTCGACATCCACTGGGGAGCAGTACTTC
CASSESTSTGEQYF
>TRBJ2-4|TRBD2|TRBV5-4|.
TGTGCCAGCAGCCTGGGACTAGCGGGAAGCAAAAACATTCAGTACTTC
CASSLGLAGSKNIQYF